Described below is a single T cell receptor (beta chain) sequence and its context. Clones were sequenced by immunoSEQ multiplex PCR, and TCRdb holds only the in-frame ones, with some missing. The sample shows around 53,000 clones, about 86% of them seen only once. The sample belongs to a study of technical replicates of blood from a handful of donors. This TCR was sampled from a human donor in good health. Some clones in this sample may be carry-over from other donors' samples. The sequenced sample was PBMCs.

This chain's CDR3 is CASSLFAGASTYEQYF. The CDR3 bases are TGTGCCAGCAGCCTGTTTGCGGGGGCCTCCACCTACGAGCAGTACTTC. The V call is TRBV7-3, the J call TRBJ2-7; TRBD2 might be the D (7 bases). V lost 5 bases and J 2 bases, leaving 19 bases between the germline ends. The CDR3 runs 16 residues. In germline, CDR1 is SGHTA, CDR2 FQGTGA.